The clone carrying this TCR beta chain has a count of ten or more. Antigen unknown. TCRdb processed the multiplex PCR reads anew with MiXCR; each CDR3 protein has one entry. The sample holds fewer than 90,000 distinct CDR3 sequences, approximately 30% seen once. The data were obtained in a study of breast tumors, draining lymph nodes, adjacent tissues. Study-wide findings and caveats: Tumors had less TCR diversity than lymph nodes, more than nontumor tissue. Tumor T cell lymph node origin was a supported hypothesis, not proven.

The lymph nodes were axillary draining lymph nodes from breast cancer patients. The length of the CDR3 is 13 residues. The V end lost 7 bases, the J end lost 0 bases, and 13 bases lay between the germline ends. Per the germline V gene, CDR1 is DFQATT and CDR2 is SNEGSKA (reference sequence). The TCR originated in a female donor with breast cancer. Some clones in this sample may be carry-over from other donors' samples. Material for sequencing was axillary lymph node tissue. V gene TRBV20-1 combines with J gene TRBJ2-7; D is perhaps TRBD2 (7 bases). The chain's CDR3 is CSGRGGGSYEQYF. DNA of the CDR3: TGCAGTGGAAGGGGGGGGGGCTCCTACGAGCAGTACTTC.